This T cell receptor beta chain was retrieved from a study of cytomegalovirus exposure and HLA in healthy donors. Study-level background: An earlier analysis found around 120 million unique TCR beta sequences from about 179 million T cells.

The PCR contained 60 Vbeta and 13 Jbeta primers. This table comes from immunoSEQ multiplex PCR, and its TCRdb copy is limited to in-frame clones, with some not included. The top ten hold less than 2% of the sample, which has approximately 210,000 clones, 79% seen once. Study outcomes and limitations: In a later analysis, across HLA loci, associated TCR counts were highest for DRB1, lowest for HLA-C. Cytomegalovirus-associated status was assigned to about 150 TCR beta chains. Reported results showed that the classifier diagnosed cytomegalovirus status with high specificity and sensitivity.

Notes on this clone: The antigen is unknown.

The V end lost 5 bases, the J end lost 7 bases, and 11 bases lay between the germline ends. CDR1 SEHNR and CDR2 FQNEAQ come from the germline V gene (reference sequence). The CDR3 runs to 13 residues. The sample was PBMCs. The sequence was collected from a girl aged 10 to 17 in good health and CMV-seropositive. The chain links TRBV7-9 to TRBJ1-4; no definite D call. CDR3 amino acids: CASSPTSGEKLFF. CDR3 in DNA: TGTGCCAGCAGCCCCACCTCGGGTGAAAAACTGTTTTTT.